This is a list of T cell receptor beta chains from one sample in a study of cytomegalovirus exposure and HLA in healthy donors. The data were produced by immunoSEQ multiplex PCR, yet TCRdb's version contains in-frame clones alone and is incomplete. The sample records 150,000 to 200,000 clones, roughly 82% being singletons. The source material was PBMCs. The origin of the receptors is a man aged 35-49 years in good health and CMV-seronegative. Each CDR3 is given with its conserved first and last residue. The D gene is left open where the match is weak. For some rows the clone size is stated as once, few or many, or as a class when expanded; others skip it.

>NA|TRBV19|TRBJ2-1|TRBD2
CATLAEYNEQFF
TGTGCCACGCTAGCGGAGTACAATGAGCAGTTCTTC
>few|TRBV9|TRBJ1-4|NA
CASSREAAPTNEKLFF
TGTGCCAGCAGCCGGGAGGCAGCTCCAACTAATGAAAAACTGTTTTTT
>NA|TRBV19|TRBJ1-5|TRBD1
CASSPPGQGWQPQHF
TGTGCCAGTAGTCCACCGGGACAGGGATGGCAGCCCCAGCATTTT
>NA|TRBV7-3|TRBJ2-2|TRBD2
CASSPTSGGLTGGELFF
TGTGCCAGCAGCCCGACTAGCGGGGGGCTTACAGGCGGGGAGCTGTTTTTT
>NA|TRBV18|TRBJ2-5|NA
CASSPSSASMRQETQYF
TGTGCCAGCTCACCAAGTTCGGCTAGCATGCGCCAAGAGACCCAGTACTTC
>NA|TRBV2|TRBJ1-1|NA
CASREGGRNTEAFF
TGTGCCAGCAGAGAGGGGGGGCGAAACACTGAAGCTTTCTTT
>NA|TRBV19|TRBJ1-2|NA
CASSPSLNYGYTF
TGTGCCAGTAGTCCTAGCCTCAACTATGGCTACACCTTC
>NA|TRBV5-1|TRBJ2-1|TRBD2
CASSLGIAGGINEQFF
TGCGCCAGCAGCTTGGGCATAGCGGGGGGGATAAATGAGCAGTTCTTC
>NA|TRBV5-1|TRBJ2-7|TRBD1
CASSPADRVVGEQYF
TGCGCCAGCAGCCCGGCTGACAGGGTTGTGGGAGAGCAGTACTTC
>NA|TRBV19|TRBJ1-6|NA
CASSGRDTDNSPLHF
TGTGCCAGTAGTGGCCGGGACACGGATAATTCACCCCTCCACTTT
>NA|TRBV9|TRBJ2-5|TRBD2
CASSAGGLAVSETQYF
TGTGCCAGCAGCGCAGGGGGACTAGCAGTGTCGGAGACCCAGTACTTC
>NA|TRBV28|TRBJ2-7|NA
CASSFLSGLKNEQYF
TGTGCCAGCAGTTTCCTCTCAGGACTGAAGAACGAGCAGTACTTC
>NA|TRBV6-4|TRBJ2-3|TRBD2
CASSDEGLAGGPQYF
TGTGCCAGCAGTGACGAGGGACTAGCGGGGGGACCGCAGTATTTT
>NA|TRBV9|TRBJ2-1|TRBD2
CASSGGTSGYNEQFF
TGTGCCAGCAGCGGCGGGACTAGCGGATACAATGAGCAGTTCTTC
>NA|TRBV10-3|TRBJ2-7|NA
CAISPLNFGQSTGNEQYF
TGTGCCATCAGCCCGCTAAATTTTGGACAGTCAACCGGCAACGAGCAGTACTTC
>NA|TRBV18|TRBJ2-4|TRBD1
CASSHRDRGENIQYF
TGTGCCAGCTCGCACCGGGACAGGGGCGAAAACATTCAGTACTTC
>NA|TRBV7-9|TRBJ1-2|NA
CASSSRDSRNYGYTF
TGTGCCAGCAGCTCACGGGACTCTCGAAACTATGGCTACACCTTC
>few|TRBV9|TRBJ2-1|TRBD1
CASSPRTGGGNEQFF
TGTGCCAGCAGCCCTCGGACAGGGGGCGGGAATGAGCAGTTCTTC
>NA|TRBV5-4|TRBJ2-7|TRBD1
CASSPPGTAHYEQYF
TGTGCCAGCAGCCCTCCGGGGACAGCCCACTACGAGCAGTACTTC
>NA|TRBV7-9|TRBJ2-3|TRBD2
CATLAGGSTDTQYF
TGTGCCACCCTAGCGGGGGGTTCCACAGATACGCAGTATTTT
>NA|TRBV6-5|TRBJ1-2|TRBD1
CASRSDRGYGYTF
TGTGCCAGCAGGAGCGACAGGGGCTATGGCTACACCTTC
>NA|TRBV27|TRBJ1-6|NA
CASSLYRGNNSPLHF
TGTGCCAGCAGTTTATATCGGGGAAATAATTCACCCCTCCACTTT
>NA|TRBV7-8|TRBJ1-3|TRBD1
CASSMDRGLGNTIYF
TGTGCCAGCAGCATGGACAGGGGGCTTGGAAACACCATATATTTT
>NA|TRBV9|TRBJ1-1|TRBD1
CASSLRQGTEAFF
TGTGCCAGCAGCCTGAGACAGGGTACTGAAGCTTTCTTT
>NA|TRBV29-1|TRBJ2-4|NA
CSVGGGPGAFKNIQYF
TGCAGCGTTGGGGGAGGGCCGGGGGCCTTCAAAAACATTCAGTACTTC
>NA|TRBV7-3|TRBJ2-7|TRBD1
CASSSRGGHEQYF
TGTGCCAGCAGCTCTCGAGGGGGCCACGAGCAGTACTTC
>NA|TRBV19|TRBJ2-1|TRBD2
CASSILRTSGSNEQFF
TGTGCCAGTAGTATCCTCCGGACTAGCGGGAGTAATGAGCAGTTCTTC
>few|TRBV27|TRBJ1-6|NA
CASSLSQGVNSPLHF
TGTGCCAGCAGTTTATCACAGGGAGTTAATTCACCCCTCCACTTT
>few|TRBV2|TRBJ1-6|NA
CASSARGSDNSPLHF
TGTGCCAGCAGTGCGCGGGGGAGCGATAATTCACCCCTCCACTTT
>NA|TRBV6-5|TRBJ1-5|NA
CASSYSRSNQPQHF
TGTGCCAGCAGTTACTCCCGGAGCAATCAGCCCCAGCATTTT
>NA|TRBV30|TRBJ2-5|TRBD2
CAWSTGLAGGMETQYF
TGTGCCTGGTCGACCGGACTAGCGGGAGGGATGGAGACCCAGTACTTC
>few|TRBV29-1|TRBJ2-2|NA
CSVDQANTGELFF
TGCAGCGTTGACCAGGCCAACACCGGGGAGCTGTTTTTT
>NA|TRBV9|TRBJ2-5|TRBD1
CASSGDITGGRETQYF
TGTGCCAGCAGCGGCGACATTACAGGGGGCCGGGAGACCCAGTACTTC
>NA|TRBV28|TRBJ1-6|TRBD1
CASSPTGGAEPLHF
TGTGCCAGCAGTCCGACAGGGGGCGCAGAACCCCTCCACTTT
>NA|TRBV29-1|TRBJ2-5|NA
CSVPGTLGSRYQETQYF
TGCAGCGTTCCCGGGACACTCGGTAGCAGGTACCAAGAGACCCAGTACTTC
>NA|TRBV10-1|TRBJ2-2|TRBD1
CASRGRDRDTGELFF
TGCGCCAGCAGGGGGCGGGACAGGGACACCGGGGAGCTGTTTTTT
>NA|TRBV6-1|TRBJ2-3|NA
CAGKGQFSTDTQYF
TGTGCCGGAAAAGGACAGTTTAGCACAGATACGCAGTATTTT
>once|TRBV6-5|TRBJ2-1|TRBD2
CASSYTSGSYNEQFF
TGTGCCAGCAGCTATACTAGCGGGAGCTACAATGAGCAGTTCTTC
>NA|TRBV6-1|TRBJ2-5|TRBD1
CASSAFRQGIQETQYF
TGTGCCAGCAGTGCCTTCCGACAGGGGATCCAAGAGACCCAGTACTTC
>once|TRBV30|TRBJ1-5|TRBD1
CAWSSPPGGFDQPQHF
TGTGCCTGGAGTTCCCCGCCAGGGGGCTTTGATCAGCCCCAGCATTTT
>NA|TRBV5-1|TRBJ2-5|TRBD1
CASSPYRGPRETQYF
TGCGCCAGCAGCCCCTACAGGGGGCCCCGAGAGACCCAGTACTTC
>NA|TRBV28|TRBJ1-5|NA
CASRTGTDSLNSNQPQHF
TGTGCCAGCAGAACAGGAACGGATTCTCTTAATAGCAATCAGCCCCAGCATTTT
>NA|TRBV2|TRBJ1-2|NA
CASSSRTSDYGYTF
TGTGCCAGCAGCAGCCGGACTTCTGACTATGGCTACACCTTC
>NA|TRBV14|TRBJ1-1|NA
CASSQAYRGKAFF
TGTGCCAGCAGCCAAGCCTATAGGGGGAAAGCTTTCTTT
>once|TRBV28|TRBJ1-3|TRBD1
CASISGGGQGLLNTIYF
TGTGCCAGCATCTCCGGAGGCGGACAGGGGTTGTTAAACACCATATATTTT
>NA|TRBV27|TRBJ1-5|NA
CASSSGGVQPQHF
TGTGCCAGCTCCTCCGGGGGTGTACAGCCCCAGCATTTT
>NA|TRBV6-4|TRBJ1-1|TRBD1
CARGQGNTEAFF
TGTGCCAGGGGACAGGGTAACACTGAAGCTTTCTTT
>NA|TRBV28|TRBJ2-5|NA
CASSFPGTFQETQYF
TGTGCCAGCAGTTTCCCAGGGACTTTCCAAGAGACCCAGTACTTC
>once|TRBV2|TRBJ2-7|TRBD1
CASAGDRGHHEQYF
TGTGCCAGTGCCGGGGACAGGGGGCACCACGAGCAGTACTTC
>NA|TRBV19|TRBJ1-5|NA
CASIQGSNQPQHF
TGTGCCAGTATACAGGGCAGCAATCAGCCCCAGCATTTT
>NA|TRBV30|TRBJ2-1|TRBD2
CAWGDQRWGGSYNEQFF
TGTGCCTGGGGGGATCAGCGGTGGGGGGGCTCCTACAATGAGCAGTTCTTC
>NA|TRBV10-3|TRBJ2-5|TRBD2
CAISTSGGRAETQYF
TGTGCCATCTCGACTAGCGGGGGCAGAGCGGAGACCCAGTACTTC
>few|TRBV29-1|TRBJ2-1|TRBD2
CSVPGGGDEQFF
TGCAGCGTACCGGGGGGTGGCGATGAGCAGTTCTTC
>few|TRBV6-5|TRBJ2-7|NA
CASSYSRWGDYEQYF
TGTGCCAGCAGTTACTCGAGGTGGGGGGACTACGAGCAGTACTTC
>NA|TRBV28|TRBJ1-2|NA
CASSFSDTFYGYTF
TGTGCCAGCAGTTTCTCGGACACCTTTTATGGCTACACCTTC
>NA|TRBV28|TRBJ2-1|TRBD2
CASRSKDRLAGYNEQFF
TGTGCCAGCAGATCCAAAGACCGACTAGCGGGGTACAATGAGCAGTTCTTC
>NA|TRBV2|TRBJ2-7|NA
CASSESSGLAYEQYF
TGTGCCAGCAGTGAATCGAGCGGTCTCGCCTACGAGCAGTACTTC
>NA|TRBV4-1|TRBJ2-1|TRBD2
CASSQGGRLAGDNEQFF
TGCGCCAGCAGCCAAGGAGGACGGCTAGCGGGGGACAATGAGCAGTTCTTC